This T cell receptor beta chain was documented in a study of blood T cell repertoires in COVID-19. This clone has only a few counts. The method was immunoSEQ multiplex PCR; TCRdb's version includes in-frame clones alone and lacks a portion of them. This repertoire shows roughly 98,000 clones, 82% found once; its top ten account for about a tenth. CDR1 is LGHNA and CDR2 is YNFKEQ in the germline V gene. CDR3 length: 14 amino acids. Trimming left V 4 bases short and J 10 bases short, with 17 bases between. The receptor comes from a man in his sixties or seventies with active or convalescent COVID-19. Sequenced sample: peripheral blood. The chain uses TRBV4-2 and TRBJ2-1; the D is unclear. The CDR3 region is CASSRSTALYEQFF. Written as DNA, the CDR3 is TGTGCCAGCAGCCGAAGTACAGCTCTTTACGAGCAGTTCTTC.